This T cell receptor beta chain was documented in a study of blood T cell repertoires in COVID-19. Study context: Researchers got acute and convalescent COVID-19 samples from the United States, Italy and Spain. Nucleic acid was either cDNA or gDNA, and it came from T cells, B-cell-depleted T cells, or PBMCs.

Trimming left V 5 bases short and J 2 bases short, with 9 bases between. This CDR3 has 13 residues. The germline gives CDR1 LNHDA, CDR2 SQIVND (reference sequence). In the source study's methods: Reference gene primer amplification gave nucleated cell count estimates. TCRdb's table, derived via immunoSEQ multiplex PCR, lists solely in-frame clones and lacks some. That table furnishes V, J and clone size, whereas the DNA furnished D and trimming. The sample carries under 250,000 clones, approximately 86% recorded once. This clonotype originated in a man aged 40-55 years with acute or convalescent COVID-19. Sequencing used peripheral blood. This chain links TRBV19 with TRBJ2-5; a possible D gene is TRBD1 (5 bases). The CDR3 sequence: CASSRQSQETQYF. The CDR3 nucleotides read TGTGCCAGTAGTCGACAGTCACAAGAGACCCAGTACTTC.